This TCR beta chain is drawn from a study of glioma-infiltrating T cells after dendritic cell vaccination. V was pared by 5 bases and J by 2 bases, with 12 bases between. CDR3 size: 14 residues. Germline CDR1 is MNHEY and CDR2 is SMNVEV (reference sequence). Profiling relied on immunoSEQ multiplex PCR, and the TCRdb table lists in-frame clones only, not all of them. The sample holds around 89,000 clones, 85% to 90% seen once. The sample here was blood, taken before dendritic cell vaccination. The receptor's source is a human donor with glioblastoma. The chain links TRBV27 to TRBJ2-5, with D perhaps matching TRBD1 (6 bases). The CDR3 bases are TGTGCCAGCAGTCCAATAGGACAGCAAGAGACCCAGTACTTC. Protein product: CASSPIGQQETQYF.